Sequencing of this TCR beta chain was carried out in a study of shared clonotypes between healthy human individuals. Points from the study as a whole: The study's rarefaction showed incomplete sorted-subset sequencing despite large depth.

With respect to this clone: Its antigen is not identified.

TCRdb keeps only in-frame clones here, not all; method: immunoSEQ multiplex PCR. The sample lists 950,000 to 1,300,000 clones, roughly 70% occurring once. This CDR3 has 15 residues. CDR1 is LNHDA, CDR2 SQIVND, per germline (reference sequence). The trim removed 4 bases at V and 0 bases at J, leaving 3 bases unmatched. Material: memory CD4+ T cells sorted from blood. As to subset: CD45RA-negative fraction. The TCR comes from a man younger than 30 in good health. The rearrangement links TRBV19 to TRBJ1-3; 7 bases are a match to TRBD1. As DNA, the CDR3 is TGTGCCAGTAGTAGTGGGGACAGCTCTGGAAACACCATATATTTT. This codes for CASSSGDSSGNTIYF. The whole variable domain, filled in from reference TRBV19 and TRBJ1-3, reads DGGITQSPKYLFRKEGQNVTLSCEQNLNHDAMYWYRQDPGQGLRLIYYSQIVNDFQKGDIAEGYSVSREKKESFPLTVTSAQKNPTAFYLCASSSGDSSGNTIYFGEGSWLTVV.